The 26 T cell receptor beta chains below all came from one sample that was sequenced in a study of regulatory T cells in long-lasting Graves disease (TCRdb year 2021). The time point label for this specimen denotes: newly diagnosed GD, antithyroid drugs for less than 3 months. For both TCR sequencing and RNA sequencing, RNA was extracted from PBMCs using TRIzol. Receptor amplification or capture employed multiplex PCR. Sequencing used an Illumina HiSeq 4000. To build TCR beta libraries, CDR3 regions were amplified by Arm-PCR using iRepertoire HTBI primers. The public sequencing data were trimmed at Q25 with fastp and processed into clonotypes with MiXCR by TCRdb, which kept only in-frame beta chains. Rows with a matching CDR3 protein are joined into one entry that keeps the most common DNA and genes. This sample holds a few hundred thousand distinct CDR3 sequences; 12% were observed only once. Clones ranked in the top ten supply about 20% of the sample.

These data are also associated with another study on T cells in Graves' hyperthyroidism and ophthalmopathy.

This sample comprised peripheral blood mononuclear cells (PBMCs), obtained at new diagnosis, from a patient treated with antithyroid drugs. The receptors stem from a young woman with Graves disease. Donor details come from another sample of the same person, matched by shared clones.

This clonotype has a count of ten or more. The rearrangement uses TRBV7-3 and TRBJ1-2; D unclear. The CDR3 sequence is 12 residues long. Germline V gene sequence: CDR1 SGHTA, CDR2 FQGTGA. Trimming pared 6 bases from V and 8 bases from J, leaving 13 bases between. The CDR3 region has the DNA TGTGCCAGCAGACGAGACTCGGGCGGCTACACCTTC. It specifies CASRRDSGGYTF.

V gene TRBV4-1 combines with J gene TRBJ2-7, with D possibly matching TRBD1 (6 bases). CDR1 and CDR2 from the germline V gene are MGHRA and YSYEKL. This CDR3 has 15 amino acids. The V and J ends lost 4 bases and 3 bases respectively, with 16 bases between them. CDR3 coding DNA: TGCGCCAGCAGCCGAGATACGGACAGATTCTACGAGCAGTACTTC. Its translation is CASSRDTDRFYEQYF.

Ten or more counts support this clonotype. The chain joins TRBV7-8 to TRBJ2-7, with TRBD1 as a possible D gene (6 bases). V gave up 0 bases and J gave up 3 bases, with 12 bases separating them. CDR3 length equals 15 residues. CDR1 is SGHVS and CDR2 is FQNEAQ in the germline V gene. CDR3 DNA sequence: TGTGCCAGCAGCTTAGCGCTCACAGGGTTCTACGAGCAGTACTTC. Protein sequence: CASSLALTGFYEQYF.

This clonotype occurred many times. V gene TRBV12-3 or TRBV12-4 combines with J gene TRBJ2-7, with 7 bases lining up with TRBD2. Germline trimming cut 7 bases from V and 3 bases from J; bases unmatched to any gene: 9. The CDR3 length is 14 residues. Here the CDR3 DNA reads TGTGCCAGCAATCCGGGGGGACTCATCTACGAGCAGTACTTC. Encoded protein: CASNPGGLIYEQYF.

This clonotype was counted at least ten times. The rearrangement joins TRBV28 to TRBJ2-7, with 7 bases matching TRBD1. This CDR3 comprises 11 residues. V shed 10 bases and J 3 bases; nucleotides not matched to a gene: 3. Germline loops: CDR1 MDHEN, CDR2 SYDVKM. The CDR3 spells CATQGVYEQYF. The CDR3 DNA reads TGTGCCACCCAGGGGGTCTACGAGCAGTACTTC. Together with reference TRBV28 and TRBJ2-7, the CDR3 gives the full variable domain: DVKVTQSSRYLVKRTGEKVFLECVQDMDHENMFWYRQDPGLGLRLIYFSYDVKMKEKGDIPEGYSVSREKKERFSLILESASTNQTSMYLCATQGVYEQYFGPGTRLTVT.

This clonotype was counted between two and nine times. The J gene is TRBJ1-1, the V gene TRBV7-9; D is ambiguous. The CDR3 runs 16 residues. Germline CDR1 SEHNR, CDR2 FQNEAQ (reference sequence). V lost 2 bases and J 4 bases, leaving 17 bases between the germline ends. The CDR3 loop is CASSLIPSGLGTEAFF. The CDR3 DNA follows: TGTGCCAGCAGCTTAATACCCTCGGGGTTGGGCACTGAAGCTTTCTTT. The variable domain in full, completed from reference TRBV7-9 and TRBJ1-1, reads DTGVSQNPRHKITKRGQNVTFRCDPISEHNRLYWYRQTLGQGPEFLTYFQNEAQLEKSRLLSDRFSAERPKGSFSTLEIQRTEQGDSAMYLCASSLIPSGLGTEAFFGQGTRLTVV.

This chain uses TRBV19 with TRBJ2-1; D is perhaps TRBD2 (7 bases). CDR1 LNHDA and CDR2 SQIVND come from the germline V gene (reference sequence). V was shortened by 8 bases and J by 5 bases, with 16 bases between the two germline ends. The CDR3 runs to 14 residues. This CDR3 reads CASQQGGYNNEQFF. Written as DNA, the CDR3 is TGTGCCAGTCAACAGGGAGGGTACAACAATGAGCAGTTCTTC. Based on the CDR3 plus reference TRBV19 and TRBJ2-1, the full variable domain is DGGITQSPKYLFRKEGQNVTLSCEQNLNHDAMYWYRQDPGQGLRLIYYSQIVNDFQKGDIAEGYSVSREKKESFPLTVTSAQKNPTAFYLCASQQGGYNNEQFFGPGTRLTVL.

V usage is TRBV29-1 and J usage is TRBJ2-7; perhaps D is TRBD1 or TRBD2 (6 bases each). The CDR3 is 16 amino acids. Germline loops: CDR1 SQVTM, CDR2 ANQGSEA. The V gene lost 6 bases and the J gene lost 1 base, with 22 bases spanning the gap. The CDR3 DNA reads as TGCAGCGTCTGGGGGGCGGAGACGGAGCCTTCCTACGAGCAGTACTTC. Translating it yields CSVWGAETEPSYEQYF.

This clonotype was found many times. The chain carries TRBV7-2 and TRBJ2-2; unclear D gene. The CDR3 covers 13 residues. Trimming pared 5 bases from V and 5 bases from J, leaving 9 bases between. Germline V gives CDR1 SGHTA, CDR2 FQGNSA. Here the CDR3 reads CASSPAWTGELFF. The CDR3 DNA sequence: TGTGCCAGCAGCCCCGCATGGACCGGGGAGCTGTTTTTT.

The CDR3 nucleotides are TGTGCCAGCAGGCCATTATTAGGTCAAGAGACCCAGTACTTC. This codes for CASRPLLGQETQYF. V and J are TRBV27 and TRBJ2-5; D gene unclear. V was clipped by 6 bases and J by 2 bases, with 13 bases between them. The CDR3 has 14 residues. Looked up from germline, CDR1 is MNHEY and CDR2 is SMNVEV (reference sequence).

This clonotype has just a few counts. The rearrangement uses TRBV7-6 and TRBJ2-2, with 12 bases that match TRBD2. CDR3 length equals 17 residues. Trimming took 6 bases from V and 3 from J; bases not matched to a gene: 8. Germline CDR1 SGHVS, CDR2 FNYEAQ. The CDR3 region is CASRRTTSGGYTGELFF. CDR3 DNA sequence: TGTGCCAGCAGACGAACGACTAGCGGGGGATACACCGGGGAGCTGTTTTTT.

This clonotype was detected ten times or more. DNA of the CDR3: TGTGCCAGCAGCCCACGAAGAGTAAGACCCTATGAGCAGTTCTTC. This sequence encodes CASSPRRVRPYEQFF. The V and J genes are TRBV7-2 and TRBJ2-1; D gene ambiguous. The CDR3 is made up of 15 amino acids. From germline, CDR1 is SGHTA and CDR2 FQGNSA. The V and J ends lost 5 bases and 8 bases respectively, with 19 bases between them.

This clonotype was observed at least ten times. This chain joins TRBV7-2 and TRBJ1-1, with D uncertain. The ends were cut back, 6 bases at V and 5 bases at J, with 13 bases in the middle. Looked up from germline, CDR1 is SGHTA and CDR2 is FQGNSA. The CDR3 has 13 residues. DNA of the CDR3: TGTGCCAGCAGACCCCCCCCCGGGACTGAAGCTTTCTTT. It yields the protein CASRPPPGTEAFF.

V and J are TRBV7-2 and TRBJ2-4; D ambiguous. Between the trimmed V and J ends, which lost 1 base and 0 bases, there was a span of 13 bases. Germline V lookup: CDR1 SGHTA, CDR2 FQGNSA. This CDR3 comprises 17 residues. The CDR3 DNA is TGTGCCAGCAGCTTAGAGTCCGGACCATTAGCCAAAAACATTCAGTACTTC. Translated: CASSLESGPLAKNIQYF.

This clonotype appeared many times. The rearrangement links TRBV12-3 or TRBV12-4 to TRBJ1-2; 7 bases fit TRBD1. The CDR3 has 13 amino acids. V lost 5 bases, J lost 7 bases, and 7 bases stayed unmatched. The CDR3 nucleotides read TGTGCCAGCAGTGATATAGGGGGCTCTGGCTACACCTTC. This codes for CASSDIGGSGYTF.

This clonotype has ten or more counts. The V call is TRBV29-1, the J call TRBJ2-7; D may be TRBD2 (5 bases). This CDR3 has 13 amino acids. Germline-derived CDR1 and CDR2 are SQVTM and ANQGSEA. V dropped 4 bases and J dropped 3 bases, with 13 bases sitting between them. CDR3 bases: TGCAGCGTTGGGGAGAGAGGGATCTACGAGCAGTACTTC. The encoded protein is CSVGERGIYEQYF.

This clonotype was counted between two and nine times. This rearrangement joins TRBV20-1 to TRBJ1-1, with D hard to call. The CDR3 length is 14 residues. In germline, CDR1 is DFQATT, CDR2 SNEGSKA (reference sequence). Trimming pared 0 bases from V and 3 bases from J, leaving 11 bases between. CDR3 coding DNA: TGCAGTGCTAGAGACGGGTTAGAGTACACTGAAGCTTTCTTT. Protein: CSARDGLEYTEAFF.

This clonotype occurred many times. This chain connects TRBV5-1 to TRBJ2-5; unclear D gene. There are 13 residues in the CDR3. V was cut by 4 bases and J by 3 bases, with 10 bases left in between. CDR1 is SGHRS, CDR2 YFSETQ, per germline. The CDR3 region has the DNA TGCGCCAGCAGCCCAGCCTCGGAAGAGACCCAGTACTTC. It encodes CASSPASEETQYF.

This clonotype was picked up a small number of times. The rearrangement uses TRBV11-2 and TRBJ2-1, with no clear D. This CDR3 comprises 12 residues. The V and J ends lost 1 base and 11 bases respectively, with 9 bases between them. CDR1 is SGHAT, CDR2 FQNNGV, per germline. The CDR3 reads CASSLVTLQQFF. CDR3 sequence (DNA): TGTGCCAGCAGCTTAGTCACCCTTCAGCAGTTCTTC.

This clonotype occurred many times. The gene calls are TRBV7-6 and TRBJ1-3; 9 bases fit TRBD1. Trimming removed 6 bases from V and 4 bases from J; junction bases left unmatched: 10. This CDR3 comprises 16 residues. In germline, CDR1 is SGHVS, CDR2 FNYEAQ. The CDR3 reads CASSYGTGRRGNTIYF. DNA for the CDR3: TGTGCCAGCAGTTACGGGACAGGGCGACGAGGAAACACCATATATTTT.

This clonotype was observed many times. The V gene is TRBV7-2, the J gene TRBJ2-2; 8 bases agree with TRBD1. CDR1 is SGHTA, CDR2 FQGNSA, per germline. V dropped 6 bases and J dropped 1; count of bases not matched to a gene: 7. The CDR3 extends over 16 amino acids. In nucleotides, the CDR3 is TGTGCCAGCAGGAAAAGACAGGGGAAGAACACCGGGGAGCTGTTTTTT. It translates to CASRKRQGKNTGELFF.

The V call is TRBV9, the J call TRBJ1-2; D is undetermined. Germline V gene sequence: CDR1 SGDLS, CDR2 YYNGEE. The ends were cut back, 0 bases at V and 2 bases at J, with 11 bases in the middle. The CDR3 is 15 amino acids. In DNA form, the CDR3 reads TGTGCCAGCAGCGTAGAAGGCCCTCCGAACTATGGCTACACCTTC. Protein: CASSVEGPPNYGYTF.

This clonotype came up many times. The chain employs TRBV3-1 and TRBJ2-1; unclear D gene. Germline loops: CDR1 LGHDT, CDR2 YNNKEL (reference sequence). Deletions cut 1 base from V and 15 bases from J, with 13 bases between. This CDR3 has 12 amino acids. DNA of the CDR3: TGTGCCAGCAGCCAAGTGTTAACAGAACTGTTCTTC. Translation: CASSQVLTELFF.

This clonotype was counted ten times or more. Written as DNA, the CDR3 is TGTGCCAGCAGCTTAGGCAGGGAGGGGACTGAAGCTTTCTTT. Translating it yields CASSLGREGTEAFF. The rearrangement links TRBV7-8 to TRBJ1-1, with D possibly TRBD1 on 5 matching bases. Trimming removed 1 base from V and 5 bases from J, with 11 bases in between. The length of the CDR3 is 14 residues. CDR1 and CDR2 (germline): SGHVS, FQNEAQ.

This clonotype came up many times. The chain is built from TRBV4-3 and TRBJ2-7, with 8 bases aligning to TRBD1. CDR3 length equals 13 residues. In germline, CDR1 is LGHNA, CDR2 YSLEER. The ends lost 7 bases at V and 4 bases at J; junction bases unmatched: 6. CDR3: CASNQTGEYEQYV. CDR3 sequence (DNA): TGCGCCAGCAATCAGACAGGGGAGTACGAGCAGTACGTC.

This clonotype was seen repeatedly, ten times or more. The chain's CDR3 is CASRPSGYGNTIYF. CDR3 coding DNA: TGTGCCAGCAGACCTTCGGGGTACGGAAACACCATATATTTT. This chain connects TRBV12-3 or TRBV12-4 to TRBJ1-3; D call uncertain. V lost 6 bases, J lost 4 bases, and 13 bases lay in between. The CDR3 loop spans 14 amino acids.